This paragraph reports one T cell receptor (beta chain). Its antigen is not identified. The same CDR3 arises from other DNA sequences in this sample as well. This entry is derived from a study of cytomegalovirus exposure and HLA in healthy donors. Study as a whole: Previous work identified 95 million to 140 million unique TCR beta sequences from around 200 million T cells.

Study conclusions and caveats: There were some public TCRs occurring in many donors, but most TCR sequences were rare. Apparent HLA restriction characterized most CMV-associated TCR beta chains in a later analysis.

The PCR contained 60 Vbeta and 13 Jbeta primers. The assay was immunoSEQ multiplex PCR, and TCRdb's table has in-frame clones only and misses some. The table includes about 160,000 clones, 75% to 85% detected once. Trimming removed 3 bases from V and 8 bases from J, with 13 bases in between. Germline CDR1 and CDR2: PRHDT and FYEKMQ (reference sequence). The CDR3 extends over 14 amino acids. The sequencing input was PBMCs. The TCR originated in a woman aged 18-29 years in good health and CMV-seronegative. The chain uses TRBV13 and TRBJ1-4; D possibly corresponds to TRBD1 (5 bases). This CDR3 is CASSFGRGREKLFF. In nucleotides, the CDR3 is TGTGCCAGCAGCTTCGGGAGGGGACGCGAAAAACTGTTTTTT. Drawing the rest from reference TRBV13 and TRBJ1-4, the complete variable domain is AAGVIQSPRHLIKEKRETATLKCYPIPRHDTVYWYQQGPGQDPQFLISFYEKMQSDKGSIPDRFSAQQFSDYHSELNMSSLELGDSALYFCASSFGRGREKLFFGSGTQLSVL.